Sequencing of this T cell receptor beta chain was carried out in a study of blood T cell repertoires in COVID-19. Study details: The United States, Italy and Spain provided the acute and convalescent COVID-19 samples. T cells, B-cell-depleted T cells, or PBMCs supplied cDNA or gDNA.

CDR1 and CDR2 from the germline V gene are KGHDR and SFDVKD. V was shortened by 6 bases and J by 4 bases, with 12 bases between the two germline ends. The CDR3 contains 14 residues. Original data processing: Researchers report that nucleated cell counts were estimated from reference gene primer amplification. The repertoire was sequenced with immunoSEQ multiplex PCR; TCRdb's copy has only in-frame clones and lacks some. V, J and clone size were drawn from that table, and D and trimming were deduced from the DNA. The table has fewer than 350,000 clones, about 89% seen once. Specimen: peripheral blood. The V call is TRBV24-1, the J call TRBJ1-3, with a possible D match to TRBD1 (5 bases). The source is a man in his forties or fifties with active or convalescent COVID-19. The CDR3 spells CATSIIKGGNTIYF. DNA for the CDR3: TGTGCCACCAGTATAATTAAGGGGGGAAACACCATATATTTT.